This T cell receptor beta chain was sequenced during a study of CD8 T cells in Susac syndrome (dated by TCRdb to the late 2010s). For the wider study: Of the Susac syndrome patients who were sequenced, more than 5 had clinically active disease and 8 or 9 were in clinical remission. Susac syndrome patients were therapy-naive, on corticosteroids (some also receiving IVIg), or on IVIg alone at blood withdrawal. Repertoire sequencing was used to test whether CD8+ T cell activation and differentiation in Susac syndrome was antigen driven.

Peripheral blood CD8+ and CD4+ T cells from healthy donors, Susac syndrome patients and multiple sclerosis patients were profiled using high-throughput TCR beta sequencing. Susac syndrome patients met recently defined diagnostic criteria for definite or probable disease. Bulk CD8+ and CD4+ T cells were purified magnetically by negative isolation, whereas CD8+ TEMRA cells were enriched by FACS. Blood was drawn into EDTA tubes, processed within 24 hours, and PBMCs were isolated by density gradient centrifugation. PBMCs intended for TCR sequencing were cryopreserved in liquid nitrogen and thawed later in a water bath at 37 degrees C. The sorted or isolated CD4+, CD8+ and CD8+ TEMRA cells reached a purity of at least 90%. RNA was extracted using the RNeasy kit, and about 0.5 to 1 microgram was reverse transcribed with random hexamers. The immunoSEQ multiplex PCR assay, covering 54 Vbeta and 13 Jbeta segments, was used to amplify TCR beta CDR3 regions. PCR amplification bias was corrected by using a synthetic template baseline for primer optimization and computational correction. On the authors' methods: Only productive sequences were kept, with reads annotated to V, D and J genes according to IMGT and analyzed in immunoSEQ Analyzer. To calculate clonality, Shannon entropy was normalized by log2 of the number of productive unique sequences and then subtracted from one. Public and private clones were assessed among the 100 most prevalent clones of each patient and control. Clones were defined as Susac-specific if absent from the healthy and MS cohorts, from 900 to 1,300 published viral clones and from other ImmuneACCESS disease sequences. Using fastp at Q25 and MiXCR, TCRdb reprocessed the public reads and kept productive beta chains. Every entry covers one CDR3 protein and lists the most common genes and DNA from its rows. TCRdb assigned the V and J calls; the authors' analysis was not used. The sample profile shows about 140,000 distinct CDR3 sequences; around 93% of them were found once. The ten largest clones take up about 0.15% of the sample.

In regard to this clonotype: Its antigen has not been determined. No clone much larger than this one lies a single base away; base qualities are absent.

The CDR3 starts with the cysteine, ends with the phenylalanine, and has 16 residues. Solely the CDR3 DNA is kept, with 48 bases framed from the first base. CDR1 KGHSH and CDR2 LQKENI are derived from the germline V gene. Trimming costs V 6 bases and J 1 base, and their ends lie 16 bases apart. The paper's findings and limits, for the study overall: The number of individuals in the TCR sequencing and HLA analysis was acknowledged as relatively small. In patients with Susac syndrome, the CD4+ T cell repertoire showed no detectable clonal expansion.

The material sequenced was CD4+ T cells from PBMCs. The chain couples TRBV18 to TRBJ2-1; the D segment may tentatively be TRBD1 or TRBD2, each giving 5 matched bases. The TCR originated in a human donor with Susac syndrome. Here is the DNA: TGTGCCAGCTCGCCTCGAGGGGCGGGTTCCTACAATGAGCAGTTCTTC. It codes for CASSPRGAGSYNEQFF.